This TCR beta chain was profiled in a study of CXCR3-negative and CXCR3-positive naive CD8 T cells. Looking at the study overall: The study obtained approximately 130 million TRB reads, about 1.5 +/- 0.3 million per library.

Findings and caveats of the study: Memory cells differed in TRBV-TRBJ usage, but naive CXCR3-negative and CXCR3-positive cells had similar usage.

Note on this clonotype: Its antigen is undetermined.

The method, 5' RACE with UMI labels, was used to prepare the TRB cDNA libraries. TCRdb reanalyzed the 5' RACE reads, giving one entry per CDR3 protein sequence and no DNA. This sample's table reports tens of thousands of distinct CDR3 sequences. This sequence was found in a human donor in good health. Some clones in this sample may be carry-over from other donors' samples. The sequenced sample was memory CD8+ T cells from blood.

The CDR3 protein is CASSKRGGYQSYEQYF. The chain has TRBV27 and TRBJ2-7; absent DNA, TCRdb's TRBD1 call cannot be checked. The length of the CDR3 is 16 residues. Germline values: CDR1 MNHEY, CDR2 SMNVEV (reference sequence).